The next 30 T cell receptor beta chains were all read from a single sample in a study of cytomegalovirus exposure and HLA in healthy donors. The PCR employed 60 Vbeta primers together with 13 Jbeta primers. Sequenced by immunoSEQ multiplex PCR; TCRdb stores in-frame clones only, minus some. Found here are 210,000 or so clones, roughly 78% of them singletons; the top ten hold under 0.6%. Sequenced material: PBMCs. The receptors here all came from a boy younger than 18 in good health and CMV-seronegative.

The chain carries TRBV6-5 and TRBJ1-2; 7 bases agree with TRBD1. The CDR3 extends over 16 amino acids. Looked up from germline, CDR1 is MNHEY and CDR2 is SVGAGI. The junction had 12 bases not matched to a gene; V was cut back by 0 bases and J by 8 bases. The CDR3 coding sequence is TGTGCCAGCAGTTACTCGAGTGGCACAGGGGTCGACGGCTACACCTTC. As protein: CASSYSSGTGVDGYTF.

The chain links TRBV7-9 to TRBJ1-4, with TRBD1 identical over 7 bases. Trimming took 5 bases from V and 6 from J; bases not matched to a gene: 3. CDR1 is SEHNR, CDR2 FQNEAQ, per germline (reference sequence). The length of the CDR3 is 13 residues. The CDR3 region has the DNA TGTGCCAGCAGCCGGGACAGTCATGAAAAACTGTTTTTT. Residues: CASSRDSHEKLFF.

The CDR3 is CSPGLAGGSQDTQYF. CDR3 bases: TGCAGCCCGGGACTAGCGGGGGGGAGTCAAGATACGCAGTATTTT. The chain links TRBV29-1 to TRBJ2-3; 16 nucleotides agree with TRBD2. Trimming at V came to 8 bases and at J to 5 bases, leaving 7 bases not matched to a gene. The CDR3 runs to 15 residues. Per the germline V gene, CDR1 is SQVTM and CDR2 is ANQGSEA.

The chain uses TRBV7-2 and TRBJ2-1; D may be TRBD2 (6 bases). Germline assignment: CDR1 SGHTA and CDR2 FQGNSA. The CDR3 sequence is 14 residues long. V lost 1 base and J lost 8, with 12 bases in between. CDR3 in amino acids: CASSLVGGIDEQFF. CDR3 DNA sequence: TGTGCCAGCAGCTTAGTTGGCGGGATCGATGAGCAGTTCTTC.

This chain links TRBV5-1 with TRBJ1-5, with 7 positions matching TRBD1. Germline-derived CDR1 and CDR2 are SGHRS and YFSETQ. The CDR3 length is 15 residues. Trimming removed 0 bases from V and 5 bases from J; junction bases left unmatched: 5. CDR3 residues: CASSLGTGSYQPQHF. The CDR3 bases are TGCGCCAGCAGCTTGGGGACAGGATCCTATCAGCCCCAGCATTTT.

The chain couples TRBV19 to TRBJ2-7; TRBD2 matches at 10 bases. Germline V gene sequence: CDR1 LNHDA, CDR2 SQIVND (reference sequence). After removal of 1 base from V and 5 bases from J, the junction contained 2 bases not matched to a gene. The CDR3 sequence is 14 residues long. The CDR3 nucleotides read TGTGCCAGTAGTATAGGGCTAGCGGGGGACGAGCAGTACTTC. Translated, it gives CASSIGLAGDEQYF.

The gene calls are TRBV5-6 and TRBJ2-3; tentatively, D is TRBD2 (5 bases). V lost 2 bases and J 2 bases, leaving 18 bases between the germline ends. The CDR3 consists of 17 residues. Germline V gives CDR1 SGHDT, CDR2 YYEEEE. The CDR3 spells CASSLVMSGPYTDTQYF. The CDR3 DNA reads TGTGCCAGCAGCTTAGTTATGAGCGGCCCCTACACAGATACGCAGTATTTT. Using reference TRBV5-6 and TRBJ2-3 for the parts outside the CDR3, the full variable domain is DAGVTQSPTHLIKTRGQQVTLRCSPKSGHDTVSWYQQALGQGPQFIFQYYEEEERQRGNFPDRFSGHQFPNYSSELNVNALLLGDSALYLCASSLVMSGPYTDTQYFGPGTRLTVL.

This sequence joins TRBV5-6 and TRBJ1-2; D might be TRBD1 (6 bases). Germline V gene sequence: CDR1 SGHDT, CDR2 YYEEEE. CDR3 size: 14 residues. V was clipped by 0 bases and J by 4 bases, with 10 bases between them. The CDR3 region is CASSLGTEAYGYTF. CDR3 coding DNA: TGTGCCAGCAGCTTGGGGACAGAGGCCTATGGCTACACCTTC.

The rearrangement uses TRBV13 and TRBJ2-2; tentative D call: TRBD1 (7 bases). Germline V gives CDR1 PRHDT, CDR2 FYEKMQ (reference sequence). The CDR3 sequence is 15 residues long. Trimming left V 2 bases short and J 5 bases short, with 12 bases between. This chain's CDR3 is CASSLNRGGTGELFF. CDR3 nucleotides: TGTGCCAGCAGCTTAAACAGGGGAGGAACCGGGGAGCTGTTTTTT.

The chain recombines TRBV5-1 with TRBJ2-1; 12 nucleotides line up with TRBD2. Germline-derived CDR1 and CDR2 are SGHRS and YFSETQ. Losses at the gene ends were 2 bases for V and 7 bases for J; bases not matched to a gene: 4. CDR3 length: 15 amino acids. For the CDR3, the DNA is TGCGCCAGCAGCTTAGGACTAGCGGGAATGAATGAGCAGTTCTTC. Amino acid sequence: CASSLGLAGMNEQFF.

This clone was picked up a small number of times. This chain joins TRBV9 and TRBJ2-2; a weak D match, TRBD1 (5 bases). Germline V gene sequence: CDR1 SGDLS, CDR2 YYNGEE. There are 16 residues in the CDR3. The V end was cut by 0 bases, the J end by 2 bases, with 11 bases between. CDR3: CASSVVPGRNTGELFF. The CDR3 nucleotides are TGTGCCAGCAGCGTAGTCCCAGGGCGTAACACCGGGGAGCTGTTTTTT.

The chain is built from TRBV9 and TRBJ1-2; 9 bases fit TRBD1. Germline V CDR1 and CDR2: SGDLS, YYNGEE. J gave up 12 bases and V 0 bases, and 6 bases lay outside the gene matches. The CDR3 extends over 13 amino acids. The CDR3 coding sequence is TGTGCCAGCAGCGTAGCCCCGGGACAGGGCCACACCTTC. It translates to CASSVAPGQGHTF.

The rearrangement uses TRBV15 and TRBJ1-6; 7 bases are a match to TRBD1. Germline trimming cut 0 bases from V and 10 bases from J; bases unmatched to any gene: 6. The CDR3 length is 15 residues. The germline gives CDR1 LNHNV, CDR2 YYDKDF (reference sequence). CDR3 residues: CATSRDQGGWSPLHF. Here the CDR3 DNA reads TGTGCCACCAGCAGAGATCAGGGGGGTTGGTCACCCCTCCACTTT.

Worth noting for this clone: Other DNA sequences of this sample code for an identical CDR3. The chain couples TRBV29-1 to TRBJ2-7; D gene ambiguous. Deletions cut 5 bases from V and 7 bases from J, with 21 bases between. The CDR3 has 14 amino acids. The germline V gene encodes CDR1 SQVTM and CDR2 ANQGSEA. The CDR3 loop reads CSVQPGSFDREQYF. In nucleotides, the CDR3 is TGCAGCGTTCAACCAGGATCTTTCGATAGGGAGCAGTACTTC.

This chain connects TRBV4-2 to TRBJ2-7; no clear D gene. Per the germline V gene, CDR1 is LGHNA and CDR2 is YNFKEQ. Trimming took 0 bases from V and 0 from J, leaving 9 bases between them. The CDR3 length is 15 residues. CDR3 coding DNA: TGTGCCAGCAGCCAAGATCTTAATCTCTCCTACGAGCAGTACTTC. Residues: CASSQDLNLSYEQYF.

The rearrangement joins TRBV9 to TRBJ1-3; 8 nucleotides match TRBD1. This CDR3 region has 15 residues. V dropped 3 bases and J dropped 2; count of bases not matched to a gene: 4. Looked up from germline, CDR1 is SGDLS and CDR2 is YYNGEE. The CDR3 loop is CASSGNRGAGNTIYF. The CDR3 nucleotides read TGTGCCAGCAGCGGAAACAGGGGGGCTGGAAACACCATATATTTT. Supplemented by reference TRBV9 and TRBJ1-3, the full variable domain reads DSGVTQTPKHLITATGQRVTLRCSPRSGDLSVYWYQQSLDQGLQFLIQYYNGEERAKGNILERFSAQQFPDLHSELNLSSLELGDSALYFCASSGNRGAGNTIYFGEGSWLTVV.

CDR3 nucleotide sequence: TGTGCCAGCAGGAGCTGGAGGGACACTGAAGCTTTCTTT. This translates into CASRSWRDTEAFF. The chain recombines TRBV11-3 with TRBJ1-1; D is unresolved. CDR1 SGHNT and CDR2 YENEEA come from the germline V gene. The CDR3 length is 13 residues. V was shortened by 6 bases and J by 3 bases, with 11 bases between the two germline ends.

The chain couples TRBV27 to TRBJ1-5; unclear D gene. This CDR3 comprises 15 residues. The germline V and J ends were trimmed by 3 bases and 0 bases, with 9 bases remaining between them. CDR1 is MNHEY, CDR2 SMNVEV, per germline (reference sequence). The CDR3 bases are TGTGCCAGCAGTTTTTCGGAGTATAGCAATCAGCCCCAGCATTTT. Protein product: CASSFSEYSNQPQHF.

The chain is built from TRBV27 and TRBJ1-1, with D perhaps matching TRBD1 (5 bases). Germline V gives CDR1 MNHEY, CDR2 SMNVEV (reference sequence). V gave up 5 bases and J gave up 7 bases, with 17 bases separating them. The CDR3 runs 14 residues. CDR3 nucleotides: TGTGCCAGCAGTCCAAATGGGGCTATCTTTGAAGCTTTCTTT. Encoded protein: CASSPNGAIFEAFF.

A single count supports this clone. CDR3: CASSPAEMNTEAFF. The CDR3 DNA follows: TGTGCCAGCTCACCAGCAGAAATGAACACTGAAGCTTTCTTT. This rearrangement joins TRBV18 to TRBJ1-1; no clear D gene. Between the trimmed V and J ends, which lost 2 bases and 0 bases, there was a span of 7 bases. This CDR3 has 14 amino acids. Germline V gene data show CDR1 as KGHSH and CDR2 as LQKENI.

The gene calls are TRBV6-1 and TRBJ2-1; D perhaps matches TRBD2 (6 bases). Germline CDR1 reads MNHNS; CDR2 reads SASEGT. This CDR3 region has 17 residues. The V end lost 0 bases, the J end lost 4 bases, and 16 bases lay between the germline ends. CDR3 DNA sequence: TGTGCCAGCAGTGAAGCTGGCGGCGGGATATGGTACAATGAGCAGTTCTTC. Its protein is CASSEAGGGIWYNEQFF.

The rearrangement links TRBV6-5 to TRBJ2-1, with 7 bases identical to TRBD2. CDR1 and CDR2 from the germline V gene are MNHEY and SVGAGI. The V gene end was trimmed by 6 bases and the J gene end by 10 bases; junction bases not matched to a gene: 3. CDR3 length: 11 residues. Here the CDR3 reads CASRAGWEQFF. The DNA for the CDR3 is TGTGCCAGCAGAGCGGGGTGGGAGCAGTTCTTC.

The rearrangement links TRBV29-1 to TRBJ1-1, with D possibly matching TRBD1 (6 bases). The CDR3 consists of 15 residues. The germline V gene encodes CDR1 SQVTM and CDR2 ANQGSEA. The V and J ends lost 3 bases and 4 bases respectively, with 18 bases between them. The CDR3 sequence is CSVEPVREGGTEAFF. The CDR3 bases are TGCAGCGTTGAGCCTGTCCGGGAAGGGGGCACTGAAGCTTTCTTT.

The chain recombines TRBV5-4 with TRBJ1-2; 11 positions match TRBD1. The V gene end was trimmed by 4 bases and the J gene end by 7 bases; junction bases not matched to a gene: 15. CDR3 length: 17 amino acids. The V gene's germline CDR1 is SGHNT and CDR2 YYREEE (reference sequence). Here the CDR3 DNA reads TGTGCCAGCAGCGCCCCGTGGGACAGGGGGAGTGTCGGTGGCTACACCTTC. Protein product: CASSAPWDRGSVGGYTF.

CDR3 residues: CASSPHGRQMSNQPQHF. As DNA, the CDR3 is TGTGCCAGCAGTCCCCACGGTCGACAGATGAGCAATCAGCCCCAGCATTTT. V is TRBV27 and J is TRBJ1-5; maybe TRBD1 (5 bases). Germline V gene lookup returns CDR1 MNHEY and CDR2 SMNVEV (reference sequence). This CDR3 contains 17 residues. The V end was cut by 5 bases, the J end by 1 base, with 18 bases between.

A single count supports this clone. This chain connects TRBV7-2 to TRBJ2-7; 11 bases match TRBD2. V dropped 1 base and J dropped 6; count of bases not matched to a gene: 8. Germline V gene data show CDR1 as SGHTA and CDR2 as FQGNSA. The CDR3 is 16 amino acids. This chain's CDR3 is CASSLVSGRAAAEQYF. The CDR3 region has the DNA TGTGCCAGCAGCTTAGTTAGCGGGAGGGCCGCGGCCGAGCAGTACTTC.

J is TRBJ2-7 and V is TRBV18; 9 bases map to TRBD1. CDR1 and CDR2 (germline): KGHSH, LQKENI. This CDR3 comprises 14 residues. V trimming: 4 bases; J trimming: 3 bases; junction bases outside the gene matches: 4. Written as DNA, the CDR3 is TGTGCCAGCTCACTGGGGACAGGGATCTACGAGCAGTACTTC. Translated: CASSLGTGIYEQYF.

This chain joins TRBV29-1 and TRBJ1-1; D might be TRBD1 (6 bases). V was cut by 7 bases and J by 11 bases, with 20 bases left in between. This CDR3 is built from 12 residues. Germline CDR1 and CDR2: SQVTM and ANQGSEA. CDR3: CSAMTGREGAFF. CDR3 DNA sequence: TGCAGCGCTATGACAGGTCGAGAGGGCGCTTTCTTT.

V gene TRBV19 combines with J gene TRBJ2-7, with TRBD1 matching over 7 bases. Losses at the gene ends were 0 bases for V and 4 bases for J; bases not matched to a gene: 9. The CDR3 extends over 16 amino acids. The germline V gene has CDR1 LNHDA and CDR2 SQIVND (reference sequence). The CDR3 sequence: CASSIDFDRELYEQYF. In DNA form, the CDR3 reads TGTGCCAGTAGTATAGATTTTGACAGGGAACTTTACGAGCAGTACTTC.

This clone showed up just a few times. V and J are TRBV6-6 and TRBJ2-1; 8 bases map to TRBD1. V dropped 5 bases and J dropped 2; count of bases not matched to a gene: 8. CDR1 is MNHNY, CDR2 SVGAGI, per germline (reference sequence). The CDR3 loop spans 16 amino acids. The CDR3 is CASSPTTGAAYNEQFF. The CDR3 DNA reads TGTGCCAGCAGTCCGACGACAGGGGCGGCCTACAATGAGCAGTTCTTC.